The T cell receptor beta chain under discussion was sequenced for a study of breast tumors, draining lymph nodes, adjacent tissues. General study findings and limits: Findings are consistent with lymph node origin and intratumoral expansion of most tumor T cells.

This clonotype has ten or more counts. Its cognate antigen is unknown. Samples came from axillary lymph nodes draining the breast cancer. TCRdb redid the calling of the multiplex PCR reads with MiXCR, one entry per CDR3 protein. This table has roughly 80,000 distinct CDR3 sequences, approximately 19% appearing once. This sequence was found in a female donor with breast cancer. Some clones in this sample may be carry-over from other donors' samples. Sequencing was carried out using axillary lymph node tissue.

CDR3 residues: CASSSLDRTISSTQYF. CDR3 bases: TGTGCCAGCAGCTCATTGGACAGGACCATATCATCTACGCAGTATTTT. The V gene is TRBV7-6, the J gene TRBJ2-3, with 7 bases matching TRBD1. Germline loops: CDR1 SGHVS, CDR2 FNYEAQ. There are 16 residues in the CDR3. V lost 4 bases, J lost 8 bases, and 15 bases stayed unmatched.